Listed below are T cell receptor delta chains from one sample, sequenced in a study of Vδ1+ human thymocytes. TCRdb redid clone calling on the multiplex PCR reads using CATT. Of about 75,000 delta-chain clones detected, approximately 34% appear once; the ten largest clones hold roughly 0.26%. Sample: Vdelta1+ gamma-delta thymocytes from the thymus. The source of these receptors is a boy younger than two who had congenital heart surgery. CDR3s include the opening cysteine and the closing phenylalanine or tryptophan. Fields, in order: J gene, CDR3 length, V gene, D gene, clone size, CDR3 protein, CDR3 DNA. A D gene is named only where the DNA matches it firmly. Size is stated for part of the rows, as once, few or many counts, or as a class when the clone is expanded.

j_gene: TRDJ1
len: 22
v_gene: TRDV1
d_gene: TRDD3
abundance: -
CDR3aa: CALGELHPIPPRGIMYTDKLIF
CDR3nt: TGTGCTCTTGGGGAACTACACCCGATTCCTCCCCGGGGGATAATGTACACCGATAAACTCATCTTT

j_gene: TRDJ1
len: 18
v_gene: TRDV1
d_gene: TRDD3
abundance: few
CDR3aa: CALGLPYNGDRYTDKLIF
CDR3nt: TGCGCTCTTGGGCTCCCGTATAATGGGGATAGGTACACCGATAAACTCATCTTT

j_gene: TRDJ1
len: 18
v_gene: TRDV1
d_gene: -
abundance: -
CDR3aa: CALGELFPTDLLGRKLIF
CDR3nt: TGTGCTCTTGGGGAACTCTTTCCTACAGACCTACTGGGCCGAAAACTCATCTTT

j_gene: TRDJ1
len: 15
v_gene: TRDV1
d_gene: -
abundance: few
CDR3aa: CALGESRRGFPKLIF
CDR3nt: TGTGCTCTTGGGGAATCAAGGAGGGGGTTCCCTAAACTCATCTTT

j_gene: TRDJ1
len: 16
v_gene: TRDV1
d_gene: -
abundance: -
CDR3aa: CALGERVPLAADKLIF
CDR3nt: TGTGCTCTTGGGGAACGTGTCCCTCTTGCTGCCGATAAACTCATCTTT

j_gene: TRDJ1
len: 19
v_gene: TRDV1
d_gene: -
abundance: few
CDR3aa: CALGELTRDCYSYTDKLIF
CDR3nt: TGTGCTCTTGGGGAACTCACCCGGGACTGTTACTCGTACACCGATAAACTCATCTTT

j_gene: TRDJ1
len: 26
v_gene: TRDV1
d_gene: TRDD3
abundance: few
CDR3aa: CALGELFPSPSYGGPLGDTHSDKLIF
CDR3nt: TGTGCTCTTGGGGAACTCTTCCCTTCTCCTTCCTACGGAGGACCTCTGGGGGATACGCATTCCGATAAACTCATCTTT

j_gene: TRDJ2
len: 30
v_gene: TRDV1
d_gene: TRDD2
abundance: -
CDR3aa: CALGGSRPSIPIVPSYEVRGGQALTAQLFF
CDR3nt: TGTGCTCTTGGGGGGTCCCGGCCTTCGATACCCATTGTGCCTTCCTACGAGGTTCGTGGGGGTCAAGCTTTGACAGCACAACTCTTCTTT

j_gene: TRDJ1
len: 21
v_gene: TRDV1
d_gene: TRDD3
abundance: -
CDR3aa: CALGELCPTSSLRDTSDKLIF
CDR3nt: TGTGCTCTTGGGGAACTATGTCCTACGTCCTCACTGAGGGATACGTCTGATAAACTCATCTTT

j_gene: TRDJ1
len: 17
v_gene: TRDV1
d_gene: -
abundance: -
CDR3aa: CALGERSLPTYTDKLIF
CDR3nt: TGTGCTCTTGGGGAACGTAGCCTCCCCACGTACACCGATAAACTCATCTTT

j_gene: TRDJ1
len: 21
v_gene: TRDV1
d_gene: TRDD3
abundance: few
CDR3aa: CALGVPFLLGDHRQYTDKLIF
CDR3nt: TGTGCTCTTGGGGTCCCCTTCCTCCTGGGGGATCATCGCCAGTACACCGATAAACTCATCTTT

j_gene: TRDJ1
len: 19
v_gene: TRDV1
d_gene: TRDD3
abundance: few
CDR3aa: CALNWLPSPWGTYPDKLIF
CDR3nt: TGTGCTCTTAACTGGCTCCCAAGTCCCTGGGGGACGTACCCGGATAAACTCATCTTT

j_gene: TRDJ1
len: 22
v_gene: TRDV1
d_gene: TRDD3
abundance: -
CDR3aa: CALGDPATSVGYFRMNTDKLIF
CDR3nt: TGTGCTCTTGGGGATCCCGCCACTTCCGTGGGATACTTCCGTATGAACACCGATAAACTCATCTTT

j_gene: TRDJ1
len: 18
v_gene: TRDV1
d_gene: -
abundance: -
CDR3aa: CALGELPGGLPYTDKPIF
CDR3nt: TGTGCTCTTGGGGAACTACCGGGGGGACTACCCTACACCGATAAACCCATCTTT

j_gene: TRDJ1
len: 23
v_gene: TRDV1
d_gene: TRDD3
abundance: few
CDR3aa: CALGEFSYASLGDTTEYTDKLIF
CDR3nt: TGTGCTCTTGGGGAATTTAGCTACGCTTCGTTGGGGGATACGACGGAGTACACCGATAAACTCATCTTT

j_gene: TRDJ1
len: 23
v_gene: TRDV1
d_gene: TRDD3
abundance: few
CDR3aa: CALGESALLVYWGIPPYTDKLIF
CDR3nt: TGTGCTCTTGGGGAATCTGCCCTACTCGTATACTGGGGGATCCCTCCGTACACCGATAAACTCATCTTT

j_gene: TRDJ1
len: 24
v_gene: TRDV1
d_gene: TRDD3
abundance: few
CDR3aa: CALGEPPSHGELYWGIRGTDKLIF
CDR3nt: TGTGCTCTTGGGGAGCCGCCCTCACATGGGGAGCTGTACTGGGGGATACGGGGCACCGATAAACTCATCTTT

j_gene: TRDJ2
len: 19
v_gene: TRDV2
d_gene: TRDD3
abundance: many
CDR3aa: CACDTSLVLGDTWAAQLFF
CDR3nt: TGTGCCTGTGACACCTCCCTGGTACTGGGGGATACGTGGGCAGCACAACTCTTCTTT

j_gene: TRDJ1
len: 17
v_gene: TRDV1
d_gene: TRDD3
abundance: few
CDR3aa: CALSSARVGIHADKLIF
CDR3nt: TGTGCTCTCTCCTCCGCCCGTGTGGGGATACACGCCGATAAACTCATCTTT

j_gene: TRDJ1
len: 17
v_gene: TRDV1
d_gene: -
abundance: few
CDR3aa: CALGERYYAARERKLIF
CDR3nt: TGTGCTCTTGGGGAACGATACTACGCCGCCCGCGAACGAAAACTCATCTTT

j_gene: TRDJ1
len: 11
v_gene: TRDV1
d_gene: -
abundance: -
CDR3aa: CALGERGKLIF
CDR3nt: TGTGCTCTTGGGGAACGAGGTAAACTCATCTTT

j_gene: TRDJ1
len: 16
v_gene: TRDV1
d_gene: -
abundance: few
CDR3aa: CALGVLGGVYTDKLIF
CDR3nt: TGTGCTCTTGGGGTCCTAGGGGGGGTGTACACCGATAAACTCATCTTT

j_gene: TRDJ1
len: 19
v_gene: TRDV1
d_gene: TRDD2
abundance: -
CDR3aa: CALGEYFLLPGVQTDKLIF
CDR3nt: TGTGCTCTTGGGGAATACTTCCTACTGCCCGGGGTCCAGACCGATAAACTCATCTTT

j_gene: TRDJ1
len: 18
v_gene: TRDV1
d_gene: TRDD3
abundance: -
CDR3aa: CALGGRLLRELGERKLIF
CDR3nt: TGTGCTCTTGGGGGACGCCTCCTACGTGAACTGGGGGAGAGGAAACTCATCTTT

j_gene: TRDJ1
len: 19
v_gene: TRDV1
d_gene: TRDD3
abundance: -
CDR3aa: CALGEKKYWGIRSTDKLIF
CDR3nt: TGTGCTCTTGGGGAGAAGAAATACTGGGGGATACGGAGTACCGATAAACTCATCTTT

j_gene: TRDJ1
len: 18
v_gene: TRDV1
d_gene: TRDD3
abundance: few
CDR3aa: CALGTTEYWGIMADKLIF
CDR3nt: TGTGCTCTTGGGACGACGGAGTACTGGGGGATAATGGCCGATAAACTCATCTTT

j_gene: TRDJ1
len: 24
v_gene: TRDV1
d_gene: -
abundance: -
CDR3aa: CALGELNVFLQVSWGIGSTDKLIF
CDR3nt: TGTGCTCTTGGGGAACTAAACGTCTTCCTACAAGTCTCTTGGGGGATAGGGTCTACCGATAAACTCATCTTT

j_gene: TRDJ1
len: 16
v_gene: TRDV1
d_gene: TRDD3
abundance: -
CDR3aa: CALGAINVLGADKLIF
CDR3nt: TGTGCTCTTGGGGCGATAAACGTACTGGGGGCCGATAAACTCATCTTT

j_gene: TRDJ1
len: 22
v_gene: TRDV1
d_gene: TRDD3
abundance: -
CDR3aa: CALGEGPHFLLGDTVSTDKLIF
CDR3nt: TGTGCTCTTGGGGAAGGGCCCCACTTCCTACTGGGGGATACTGTTTCCACCGATAAACTCATCTTT

j_gene: TRDJ1
len: 23
v_gene: TRDV1
d_gene: -
abundance: -
CDR3aa: CALGEPFGLPTLLGDKYTDKLIF
CDR3nt: TGTGCTCTTGGGGAACCATTTGGCCTTCCTACGCTCCTGGGGGACAAGTACACCGATAAACTCATCTTT

j_gene: TRDJ1
len: 21
v_gene: TRDV1
d_gene: TRDD3
abundance: few
CDR3aa: CALGELIPSPLLGENTDKLIF
CDR3nt: TGTGCTCTTGGGGAACTAATCCCCTCTCCTCTGCTGGGGGAGAACACCGATAAACTCATCTTT

j_gene: TRDJ2
len: 14
v_gene: TRDV1
d_gene: -
abundance: -
CDR3aa: CALGESGKTAQLFF
CDR3nt: TGTGCTCTTGGGGAATCGGGTAAGACAGCACAACTCTTCTTT

j_gene: TRDJ1
len: 22
v_gene: TRDV1
d_gene: TRDD2
abundance: few
CDR3aa: CALGRGKPSYSWWGSKTDKLIF
CDR3nt: TGTGCTCTTGGGAGGGGCAAACCTTCCTACTCTTGGTGGGGCTCCAAGACCGATAAACTCATCTTT

j_gene: TRDJ1
len: 20
v_gene: TRDV1
d_gene: -
abundance: few
CDR3aa: CALGEPIRSKGGTLEDKLIF
CDR3nt: TGTGCTCTTGGGGAACCGATCCGATCTAAGGGAGGGACGCTGGAGGATAAACTCATCTTT

j_gene: TRDJ1
len: 21
v_gene: TRDV1
d_gene: TRDD3
abundance: -
CDR3aa: CALGELKFLPYWGIPTDKLIF
CDR3nt: TGTGCTCTTGGGGAACTTAAGTTTCTCCCGTACTGGGGGATCCCCACCGATAAACTCATCTTT

j_gene: TRDJ1
len: 19
v_gene: TRDV1
d_gene: TRDD3
abundance: once
CDR3aa: CALGEGAFPAVLGDTGLIF
CDR3nt: TGTGCTCTTGGGGAAGGGGCCTTCCCGGCCGTACTGGGGGATACGGGACTCATCTTT

j_gene: TRDJ1
len: 16
v_gene: TRDV1
d_gene: -
abundance: -
CDR3aa: CALGDAETTPTDKLIF
CDR3nt: TGTGCTCTTGGGGACGCAGAGACTACCCCCACCGATAAACTCATCTTT

j_gene: TRDJ1
len: 17
v_gene: TRDV1
d_gene: TRDD3
abundance: -
CDR3aa: CALGGGFSLGVTDKLIF
CDR3nt: TGTGCTCTTGGGGGGGGCTTCTCACTGGGGGTCACCGATAAACTCATCTTT

j_gene: TRDJ1
len: 22
v_gene: TRDV1
d_gene: TRDD3
abundance: few
CDR3aa: CALGELRIFPFTGGYYTDKLIF
CDR3nt: TGTGCTCTTGGGGAACTACGGATTTTCCCATTTACTGGGGGATACTACACCGATAAACTCATCTTT

j_gene: TRDJ1
len: 16
v_gene: TRDV1
d_gene: -
abundance: few
CDR3aa: CALGDHRGIEVFKLIF
CDR3nt: TGTGCTCTTGGGGACCATCGAGGGATAGAGGTCTTTAAACTCATCTTT

j_gene: TRDJ1
len: 23
v_gene: TRDV1
d_gene: -
abundance: -
CDR3aa: CALGEAFSPTAGVLLVYTDKLIF
CDR3nt: TGTGCTCTTGGGGAAGCGTTCTCTCCTACGGCGGGGGTTCTCCTTGTGTACACCGATAAACTCATCTTT

j_gene: TRDJ1
len: 21
v_gene: TRDV1
d_gene: TRDD3
abundance: -
CDR3aa: CALGEGREAYTGDTRGYKLIF
CDR3nt: TGTGCTCTTGGGGAAGGCCGGGAAGCCTATACTGGGGATACGAGGGGGTATAAACTCATCTTT

j_gene: TRDJ1
len: 19
v_gene: TRDV1
d_gene: -
abundance: -
CDR3aa: CALGGERGDHPKDTDKLIF
CDR3nt: TGTGCTCTTGGGGGAGAACGGGGGGACCACCCGAAGGACACCGATAAACTCATCTTT

j_gene: TRDJ1
len: 17
v_gene: TRDV1
d_gene: TRDD3
abundance: few
CDR3aa: CALGEPAGIRMTDKLIF
CDR3nt: TGTGCTCTTGGGGAACCGGCGGGGATACGGATGACCGATAAACTCATCTTT

j_gene: TRDJ1
len: 23
v_gene: TRDV1
d_gene: -
abundance: few
CDR3aa: CALGEPNSYANTPYWVYTDKLIF
CDR3nt: TGTGCTCTTGGGGAACCCAATTCCTACGCTAATACCCCTTACTGGGTGTACACCGATAAACTCATCTTT

j_gene: TRDJ1
len: 22
v_gene: TRDV1
d_gene: -
abundance: few
CDR3aa: CALGDVTSYDRLGRGYTDKLIF
CDR3nt: TGTGCTCTTGGGGACGTCACTTCCTACGACCGACTGGGGCGCGGGTACACCGATAAACTCATCTTT

j_gene: TRDJ1
len: 19
v_gene: TRDV1
d_gene: TRDD3
abundance: once
CDR3aa: CALGELYGGYGLNTDKLIF
CDR3nt: TGTGCTCTTGGGGAACTTTACGGGGGATACGGCCTGAACACCGATAAACTCATCTTT

j_gene: TRDJ1
len: 17
v_gene: TRDV1
d_gene: TRDD3
abundance: -
CDR3aa: CALGNPSYGGYRRKLIF
CDR3nt: TGTGCTCTTGGGAACCCCTCCTACGGGGGATACCGAAGGAAACTCATCTTT

j_gene: TRDJ1
len: 18
v_gene: TRDV1
d_gene: TRDD3
abundance: few
CDR3aa: CALGEEGYRGVPTDKLIF
CDR3nt: TGTGCTCTTGGGGAAGAGGGATACCGGGGGGTCCCTACCGATAAGCTCATCTTT

j_gene: TRDJ1
len: 18
v_gene: TRDV1
d_gene: TRDD3
abundance: -
CDR3aa: CALGEMLLGDPYTDKLIF
CDR3nt: TGTGCTCTTGGGGAAATGCTTCTGGGGGATCCCTACACCGATAAACTCATCTTT

j_gene: TRDJ1
len: 25
v_gene: TRDV1
d_gene: TRDD3
abundance: -
CDR3aa: CALGPGGAPRALFGGYAWYTDKLIF
CDR3nt: TGTGCTCTTGGGCCGGGGGGGGCTCCGCGTGCTTTATTTGGGGGATACGCGTGGTACACCGATAAACTCATCTTT

j_gene: TRDJ1
len: 22
v_gene: TRDV1
d_gene: -
abundance: -
CDR3aa: CALGELFASWAKLEPYTDKLIF
CDR3nt: TGTGCTCTTGGGGAACTATTTGCCAGTTGGGCCAAGTTAGAGCCGTACACCGATAAACTCATCTTT

j_gene: TRDJ1
len: 18
v_gene: TRDV2
d_gene: -
abundance: -
CDR3aa: CACDTNLKNLTATDKLIF
CDR3nt: TGTGCCTGTGACACCAACCTAAAGAACCTGACTGCCACCGATAAACTCATCTTT

j_gene: TRDJ1
len: 14
v_gene: TRDV2
d_gene: -
abundance: few
CDR3aa: CACDRHTGTDKLIF
CDR3nt: TGTGCCTGTGACCGCCATACTGGCACCGATAAACTCATCTTT

j_gene: TRDJ1
len: 18
v_gene: TRDV1
d_gene: -
abundance: few
CDR3aa: CALGVSWGWGQHTDKLIF
CDR3nt: TGTGCTCTTGGGGTTAGCTGGGGCTGGGGTCAGCATACCGATAAACTCATCTTT

j_gene: TRDJ1
len: 17
v_gene: TRDV1
d_gene: -
abundance: -
CDR3aa: CALGVLLPSLGADKLIF
CDR3nt: TGTGCTCTTGGGGTCCTCCTTCCCTCTCTGGGGGCCGATAAACTCATCTTT

j_gene: TRDJ1
len: 17
v_gene: TRDV1
d_gene: -
abundance: -
CDR3aa: CALGEQKDLGYTDKLIF
CDR3nt: TGTGCTCTTGGGGAACAGAAGGACCTGGGGTACACCGATAAACTCATCTTT

j_gene: TRDJ1
len: 22
v_gene: TRDV1
d_gene: TRDD3
abundance: few
CDR3aa: CALGERSLPVVGDLPYTDKLIF
CDR3nt: TGTGCTCTTGGGGAACGAAGCCTCCCTGTGGTGGGGGACCTCCCGTACACCGATAAACTCATCTTT